This T cell receptor (beta chain) was profiled in a study of beta chain features in type 1 diabetes. Germline CDR1 and CDR2: MNHEY and SMNVEV (reference sequence). The trim removed 5 bases at V and 4 bases at J, leaving 2 bases unmatched. The CDR3 runs to 14 residues. Many counts were recorded for this clone. Its target is unknown. Points from the study as a whole: For type 1 diabetes patients, VDJ junctions showed fewer insertions and more deletions. Patients' naive, central memory and Treg TCRB repertoires seemed closer to one another than those of healthy donors.

Since all of the isolated RNA was reverse transcribed, expressed TCRB transcripts were what got sequenced. Assay: immunoSEQ multiplex PCR; the TCRdb copy retains only in-frame clones and omits some. The top ten hold 1% to 1.5% of the sample, which has a few hundred thousand clones, roughly 11% seen once. This clonotype originated in a man aged 18 to 29 in good health. The V call is TRBV27, the J call TRBJ2-1, with 10 bases that match TRBD2. The sample taken for sequencing was central memory CD4+ T cells from blood. The CDR3 spells CASSELAGYNEQFF. The CDR3 region has the DNA TGTGCCAGCAGTGAACTAGCGGGGTACAATGAGCAGTTCTTC.